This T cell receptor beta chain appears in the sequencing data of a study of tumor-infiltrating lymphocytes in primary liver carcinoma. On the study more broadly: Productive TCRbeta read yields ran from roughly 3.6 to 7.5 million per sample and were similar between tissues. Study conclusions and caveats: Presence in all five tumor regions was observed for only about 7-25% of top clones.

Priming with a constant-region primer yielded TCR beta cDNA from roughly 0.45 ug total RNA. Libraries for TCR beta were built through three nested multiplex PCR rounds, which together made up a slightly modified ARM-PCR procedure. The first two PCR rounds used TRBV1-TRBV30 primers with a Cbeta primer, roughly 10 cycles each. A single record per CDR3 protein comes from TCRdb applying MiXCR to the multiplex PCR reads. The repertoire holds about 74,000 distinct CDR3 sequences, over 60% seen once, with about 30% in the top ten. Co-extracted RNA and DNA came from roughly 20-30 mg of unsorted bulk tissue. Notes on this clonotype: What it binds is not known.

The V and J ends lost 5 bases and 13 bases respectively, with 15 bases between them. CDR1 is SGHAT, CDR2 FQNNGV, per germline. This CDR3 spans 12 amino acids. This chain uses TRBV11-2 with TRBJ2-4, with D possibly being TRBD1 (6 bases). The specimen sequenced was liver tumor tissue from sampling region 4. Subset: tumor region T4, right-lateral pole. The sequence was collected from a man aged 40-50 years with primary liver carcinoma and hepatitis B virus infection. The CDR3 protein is CASSVNRAIQYF. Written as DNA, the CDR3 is TGTGCCAGCAGCGTCAACAGGGCCATCCAGTACTTC. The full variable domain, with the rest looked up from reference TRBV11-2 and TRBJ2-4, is EAGVAQSPRYKIIEKRQSVAFWCNPISGHATLYWYQQILGQGPKLLIQFQNNGVVDDSQLPKDRFSAERLKGVDSTLKIQPAKLEDSAVYLCASSVNRAIQYFGAGTRLSVL.